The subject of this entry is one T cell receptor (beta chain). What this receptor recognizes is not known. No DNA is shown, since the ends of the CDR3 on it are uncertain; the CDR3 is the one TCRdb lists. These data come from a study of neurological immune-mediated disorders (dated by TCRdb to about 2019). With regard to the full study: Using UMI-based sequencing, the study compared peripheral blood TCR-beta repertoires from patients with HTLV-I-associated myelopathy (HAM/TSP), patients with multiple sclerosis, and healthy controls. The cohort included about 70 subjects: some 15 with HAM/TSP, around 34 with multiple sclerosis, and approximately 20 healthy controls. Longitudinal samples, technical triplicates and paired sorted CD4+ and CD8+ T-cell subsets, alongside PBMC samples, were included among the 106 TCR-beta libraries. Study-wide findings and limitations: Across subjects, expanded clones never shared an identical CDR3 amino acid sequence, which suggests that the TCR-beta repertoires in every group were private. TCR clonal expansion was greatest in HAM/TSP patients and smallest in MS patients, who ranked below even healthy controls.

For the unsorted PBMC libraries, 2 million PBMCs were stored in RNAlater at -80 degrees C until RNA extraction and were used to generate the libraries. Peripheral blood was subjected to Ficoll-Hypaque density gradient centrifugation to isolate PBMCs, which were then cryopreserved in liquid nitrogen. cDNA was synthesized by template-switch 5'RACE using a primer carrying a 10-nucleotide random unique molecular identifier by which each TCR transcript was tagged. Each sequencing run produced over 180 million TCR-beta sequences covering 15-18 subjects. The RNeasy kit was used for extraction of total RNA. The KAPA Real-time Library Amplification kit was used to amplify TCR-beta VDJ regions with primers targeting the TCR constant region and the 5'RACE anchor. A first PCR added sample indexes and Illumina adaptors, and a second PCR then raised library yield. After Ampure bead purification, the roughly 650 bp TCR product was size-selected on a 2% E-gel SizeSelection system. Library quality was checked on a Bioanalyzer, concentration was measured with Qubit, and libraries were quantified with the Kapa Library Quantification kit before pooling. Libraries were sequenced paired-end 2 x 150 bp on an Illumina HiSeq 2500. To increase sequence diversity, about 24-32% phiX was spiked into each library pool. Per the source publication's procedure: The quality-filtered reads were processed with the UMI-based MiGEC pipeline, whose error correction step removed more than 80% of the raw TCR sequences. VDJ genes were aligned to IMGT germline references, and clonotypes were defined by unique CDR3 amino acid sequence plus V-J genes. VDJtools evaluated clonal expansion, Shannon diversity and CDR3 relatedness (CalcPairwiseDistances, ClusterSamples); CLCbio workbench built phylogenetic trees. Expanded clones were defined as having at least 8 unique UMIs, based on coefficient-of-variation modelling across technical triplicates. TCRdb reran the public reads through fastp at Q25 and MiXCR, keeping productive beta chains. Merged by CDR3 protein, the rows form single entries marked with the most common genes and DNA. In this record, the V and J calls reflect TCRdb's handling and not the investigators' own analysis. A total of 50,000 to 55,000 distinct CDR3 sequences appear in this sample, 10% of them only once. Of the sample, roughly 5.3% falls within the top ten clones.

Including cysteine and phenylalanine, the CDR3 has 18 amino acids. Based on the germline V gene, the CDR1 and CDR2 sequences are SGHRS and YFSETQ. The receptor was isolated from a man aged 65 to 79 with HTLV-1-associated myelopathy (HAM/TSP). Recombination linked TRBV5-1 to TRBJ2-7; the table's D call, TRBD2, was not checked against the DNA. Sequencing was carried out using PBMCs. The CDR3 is CASSFYICSARVGAEQYF.